Each of the 26 T cell receptor beta chains below was sequenced from the same sample in a study of T cells after posttransplantation cyclophosphamide (TCRdb year 2016). The library was made by the immunoSEQ multiplex PCR assay. Here the immuneACCESS table is served through TCRdb, limited to in-frame sequences with V and J called. Missing clones are a known gap in these copies; in checked studies unresolved V genes cover under half, and the rest lacks a known reason. The sample yields about 15,000 clones; approximately 73% were counted once. The ten largest account for approximately 1.2% of the sample. Sample: memory CD4+ T cells sorted from PBMCs. These TCRs come from a man aged 50 or older.

This clone occurred a few times. The gene calls are TRBV2 and TRBJ1-5; TRBD1 matches 7 bases. The CDR3 totals 13 residues. After removal of 3 bases from V and 7 bases from J, the junction contained 3 bases not matched to a gene. Germline lookup yields CDR1 SNHLY and CDR2 FYNNEI. The CDR3 spells CASSELQGQPQHF. DNA for the CDR3: TGTGCCAGCAGTGAGCTACAGGGGCAGCCCCAGCATTTT.

This chain joins TRBV5-6 and TRBJ2-3, with 7 bases fitting TRBD2. The CDR3 extends over 15 amino acids. CDR1 is SGHDT and CDR2 is YYEEEE in the germline V gene. V was pared by 2 bases and J by 3 bases, with 6 bases of the junction left unmatched. The CDR3 DNA follows: TGTGCCAGCAGCTTAGGGAGGGTAAATACAGATACGCAGTATTTT. It translates to CASSLGRVNTDTQYF.

The chain's CDR3 is CSVEGADVYTF. CDR3 nucleotide sequence: TGCAGCGTTGAGGGAGCGGACGTCTACACCTTC. The chain couples TRBV29-1 to TRBJ1-2; D remains ambiguous. V gave up 3 bases and J gave up 10 bases, with 12 bases separating them. CDR3 length equals 11 residues. Germline CDR1 is SQVTM and CDR2 is ANQGSEA.

In DNA form, the CDR3 reads TGTGCCAGCAGCCTCGGACAGGGGAGGGGAAACACCATATATTTT. Amino acid sequence: CASSLGQGRGNTIYF. The chain has TRBV11-2 and TRBJ1-3; TRBD1 matches at 9 bases. The length of the CDR3 is 15 residues. Germline trimming cut 5 bases from V and 4 bases from J; bases unmatched to any gene: 6. Germline V gene data show CDR1 as SGHAT and CDR2 as FQNNGV.

The V and J genes are TRBV4-1 and TRBJ2-1, with D possibly matching TRBD2 (6 bases). Trimming left V 4 bases short and J 10 bases short, with 20 bases between. The CDR3 consists of 15 residues. The V gene's germline CDR1 is MGHRA and CDR2 YSYEKL. The DNA for the CDR3 is TGCGCCAGCAGCCTCGTAGGGACCTACGGGGGAGAGCAGTTCTTC. This translates into CASSLVGTYGGEQFF.

CDR3 in DNA: TGTGCCAGCTCACGCCGGACTGCGAACACCGGGGAGCTGTTTTTT. It is translated as CASSRRTANTGELFF. The rearrangement links TRBV18 to TRBJ2-2; D might be TRBD2 (5 bases). Germline lookup yields CDR1 KGHSH and CDR2 LQKENI. V was shortened by 4 bases and J by 0 bases, with 9 bases between the two germline ends. This CDR3 region has 15 residues. Variable domain in full (rest from reference TRBV18 and TRBJ2-2): NAGVMQNPRHLVRRRGQEARLRCSPMKGHSHVYWYRQLPEEGLKFMVYLQKENIIDESGMPKERFSAEFPKEGPSILRIQQVVRGDSAAYFCASSRRTANTGELFFGEGSRLTVL.

This CDR3 reads CASSSRDTLRDGYTF. As DNA, the CDR3 is TGTGCCAGCAGCTCCCGGGACACCCTGCGAGATGGCTACACCTTC. V gene TRBV7-9 combines with J gene TRBJ1-2, with a possible D match to TRBD1 (6 bases). The CDR3 is made up of 15 amino acids. The V end lost 4 bases, the J end lost 6 bases, and 18 bases lay between the germline ends. Germline values: CDR1 SEHNR, CDR2 FQNEAQ (reference sequence).

The V and J genes are TRBV7-2 and TRBJ1-2; the match to TRBD1 covers 9 bases. There are 15 residues in the CDR3. CDR1 and CDR2 from the germline V gene are SGHTA and FQGNSA. Trimming cost V 5 bases and J 7 bases; bases outside gene matches: 11. The DNA for the CDR3 is TGTGCCAGCAGCCCTCGGACAGGGGACGCCCGTGGCTACACCTTC. It yields the protein CASSPRTGDARGYTF.

The chain combines TRBV18 with TRBJ2-1; TRBD2 matches 10 bases. The CDR3 contains 16 residues. V trimming: 4 bases; J trimming: 2 bases; junction bases outside the gene matches: 5. Germline-derived CDR1 and CDR2 are KGHSH and LQKENI. The CDR3 DNA sequence: TGTGCCAGCTCACTAACTAGCGGGACGGCCTACAATGAGCAGTTCTTC. As protein: CASSLTSGTAYNEQFF.

The gene calls are TRBV7-3 and TRBJ2-5, with 7 bases identical to TRBD1. Germline CDR1 SGHTA, CDR2 FQGTGA. With 4 bases clipped from V and 0 bases from J, the junction kept 2 bases outside the gene matches. This CDR3 region has 14 residues. This CDR3 is CASSSTGDQETQYF. CDR3 in DNA: TGTGCCAGCAGCTCCACAGGGGACCAAGAGACCCAGTACTTC.

The chain has TRBV19 and TRBJ1-5; TRBD1 might be the D (6 bases). V was shortened by 9 bases and J by 5 bases, with 14 bases between the two germline ends. The CDR3 runs 13 residues. From germline, CDR1 is LNHDA and CDR2 SQIVND (reference sequence). CDR3: CASGTGSYQPQHF. CDR3 nucleotide sequence: TGTGCCAGCGGTACAGGGTCCTATCAGCCCCAGCATTTT.

The genes are TRBV27 and TRBJ1-6; D is ambiguous. The germline V and J ends were trimmed by 0 bases and 9 bases, with 9 bases remaining between them. Germline assignment: CDR1 MNHEY and CDR2 SMNVEV (reference sequence). CDR3 size: 14 residues. Here the CDR3 reads CASSLSSLASPLHF. The DNA of the CDR3 is TGTGCCAGCAGTTTATCTAGCCTGGCTTCACCCCTCCACTTT.

As DNA, the CDR3 is TGTGCCAGCAGCCTCATTGCGGCGAACACCGGGGAGCTGTTTTTT. It is translated as CASSLIAANTGELFF. The chain is built from TRBV7-6 and TRBJ2-2; D is ambiguous. This CDR3 has 15 amino acids. The V gene lost 5 bases and the J gene lost 0 bases, with 10 bases spanning the gap. Germline CDR1 SGHVS, CDR2 FNYEAQ. Supplemented by reference TRBV7-6 and TRBJ2-2, the full variable domain reads GAGVSQSPRYKVTKRGQDVALRCDPISGHVSLYWYRQALGQGPEFLTYFNYEAQQDKSGLPNDRFSAERPEGSISTLTIQRTEQRDSAMYRCASSLIAANTGELFFGEGSRLTVL.

V is TRBV6-1 and J is TRBJ2-1; 7 nucleotides align to TRBD1. Losses at the gene ends were 6 bases for V and 5 bases for J; bases not matched to a gene: 7. This CDR3 contains 14 residues. CDR1 and CDR2 (germline): MNHNS, SASEGT. The CDR3 region has the DNA TGTGCCAGCAGGGACCGGGACAGCAACAATGAGCAGTTCTTC. Its protein is CASRDRDSNNEQFF.

The chain uses TRBV29-1 and TRBJ2-3; TRBD2 matches at 13 bases. The germline gives CDR1 SQVTM, CDR2 ANQGSEA. CDR3 length: 12 residues. The V and J ends lost 7 bases and 10 bases, in that order; junction bases with no gene match: 5. The CDR3: CSARTSGGAQYF. DNA for the CDR3: TGCAGCGCCAGGACTAGCGGGGGTGCGCAGTATTTT.

CDR3 sequence reads: CASSLGSRLAGPTQYF. DNA of the CDR3: TGTGCCAGCAGTTTAGGGTCCAGGCTAGCGGGGCCGACCCAGTACTTC. This chain links TRBV28 with TRBJ2-5; 9 positions agree with TRBD2. Trimming cost V 2 bases and J 7 bases; bases outside gene matches: 11. The germline V gene has CDR1 MDHEN and CDR2 SYDVKM. The CDR3 is 16 amino acids.

This clone came up a few times. The V gene is TRBV5-1, the J gene TRBJ2-7, with 8 bases identical to TRBD1. The CDR3 sequence is 17 residues long. V lost 2 bases to trimming and J lost 0 bases; unmatched junction nucleotides: 10. Germline V lookup: CDR1 SGHRS, CDR2 YFSETQ. The CDR3 nucleotides read TGCGCCAGCAGCTTCCAGGGGGCGAACCCCCTCTCCTACGAGCAGTACTTC. It yields the protein CASSFQGANPLSYEQYF.

The chain couples TRBV11-3 to TRBJ1-1, with unresolved D. Germline lookup yields CDR1 SGHNT and CDR2 YENEEA. Trimming took off 2 bases at V and 3 bases at J, with 7 bases between the two ends. The CDR3 is 13 residues long. The CDR3 loop reads CASSLQEDTEAFF. The CDR3 nucleotides are TGTGCCAGCAGCTTACAGGAGGACACTGAAGCTTTCTTT.

The rearrangement links TRBV2 to TRBJ1-3, with D tentatively TRBD1 (5 bases). Trimming took off 5 bases at V and 2 bases at J, with 10 bases between the two ends. The CDR3 is 14 residues long. Germline loops: CDR1 SNHLY, CDR2 FYNNEI. CDR3 amino acids: CASSFDSAGNTIYF. CDR3 nucleotides: TGTGCCAGCAGTTTCGACAGCGCTGGAAACACCATATATTTT. Complete variable domain (other parts from reference TRBV2 and TRBJ1-3): EPEVTQTPSHQVTQMGQEVILRCVPISNHLYFYWYRQILGQKVEFLVSFYNNEISEKSEIFDDQFSVERPDGSNFTLKIRSTKLEDSAMYFCASSFDSAGNTIYFGEGSWLTVV.

The genes are TRBV9 and TRBJ2-2; D possibly corresponds to TRBD2 (5 bases). Trimming pared 3 bases from V and 7 bases from J, leaving 16 bases between. Germline V gene lookup returns CDR1 SGDLS and CDR2 YYNGEE. The CDR3 totals 15 residues. The CDR3 region is CASSARIGRGGELFF. The CDR3 bases are TGTGCCAGCAGCGCCCGGATCGGACGGGGCGGGGAGCTGTTTTTT.

This chain joins TRBV6-1 and TRBJ2-7, with a weak D call TRBD1 (6 bases). Germline V lookup: CDR1 MNHNS, CDR2 SASEGT. Trimming took off 1 base at V and 4 bases at J, with 26 bases between the two ends. This CDR3 has 19 residues. The CDR3 DNA reads as TGTGCCAGCAGTGAAGGGCCGGGACACGCTTTCTCTTCCGGGTACGAGCAGTACTTC. Its protein is CASSEGPGHAFSSGYEQYF.

The chain links TRBV5-6 to TRBJ2-3; 7 bases align to TRBD2. The V gene's germline CDR1 is SGHDT and CDR2 YYEEEE. The CDR3 runs to 15 residues. Trimming cost V 0 bases and J 3 bases; bases outside gene matches: 4. The CDR3 protein is CASSLVGGSTDTQYF. The CDR3 DNA sequence: TGTGCCAGCAGCTTGGTCGGCGGGAGTACAGATACGCAGTATTTT.

The chain uses TRBV14 and TRBJ1-2; D perhaps matches TRBD1 (6 bases). Trimming took 0 bases from V and 4 from J, leaving 6 bases between them. Germline V gene sequence: CDR1 SGHDN, CDR2 FVKESK. This CDR3 is 13 amino acids long. The CDR3 is CASSQDRGYGYTF. The DNA of the CDR3 is TGTGCCAGCAGCCAAGACAGGGGCTATGGCTACACCTTC.

The J gene is TRBJ2-7, the V gene TRBV2, with TRBD1 matching over 7 bases. With V trimmed by 6 bases and J by 6 bases, 11 bases remained unmatched. The CDR3 consists of 14 residues. Germline V CDR1 and CDR2: SNHLY, FYNNEI. CDR3 DNA sequence: TGTGCCAGCAGAAAGACCCGGGACAGCGGCGAGCAGTACTTC. It codes for CASRKTRDSGEQYF. The full variable domain, completed using reference TRBV2 and TRBJ2-7, is EPEVTQTPSHQVTQMGQEVILRCVPISNHLYFYWYRQILGQKVEFLVSFYNNEISEKSEIFDDQFSVERPDGSNFTLKIRSTKLEDSAMYFCASRKTRDSGEQYFGPGTRLTVT.

This clone appeared a single time. This chain connects TRBV7-2 to TRBJ1-2, with a weak D call TRBD1 (6 bases). Germline loops: CDR1 SGHTA, CDR2 FQGNSA. The CDR3 is made up of 17 amino acids. V was pared by 0 bases and J by 5 bases, with 19 bases between. The CDR3 protein is CASSLAFWTESDYGYTF. The CDR3 nucleotides are TGTGCCAGCAGCTTAGCTTTCTGGACAGAATCCGATTATGGCTACACCTTC.

This chain joins TRBV2 and TRBJ1-3; 8 bases map to TRBD1. In germline, CDR1 is SNHLY, CDR2 FYNNEI. J gave up 2 bases and V 3 bases, and 6 bases lay outside the gene matches. This CDR3 contains 16 residues. CDR3 in DNA: TGTGCCAGCAGTGACAGCGGACAGGGAACTGGAAACACCATATATTTT. Amino acids: CASSDSGQGTGNTIYF.